Each of the 12 T cell receptor beta chains below was sequenced from the same sample in a study of Ad26.COV2.S vaccination and SARS-CoV-2 variants. Only in-frame clones appear in the TCRdb table, and some are missing; sequencing was by immunoSEQ multiplex PCR. Of some 390,000 clones in the sample, about 88% were seen once. Stated treatment: about 20 received Ad26.COV2.S at low or high dose, single or two shots; roughly five received placebo; per-sample allocation not given. Repertoires come from day 63 after the first vaccine or placebo injection. The sample consisted of peripheral blood, taken in a trial of Ad26.COV2.S vaccine versus placebo. All receptors come from a person aged 18 to 59 who received the Ad26.COV2.S COVID-19 vaccine or a placebo.

The gene calls are TRBV19 and TRBJ1-4; D unclear. CDR1 and CDR2 (germline): LNHDA, SQIVND (reference sequence). There are 15 residues in the CDR3. Trimming cost V 5 bases and J 0 bases, with 10 bases left between them. The CDR3 spells CASSPTGTTNEKLFF. CDR3 in DNA: TGTGCCAGTAGTCCCACCGGGACAACTAATGAAAAACTGTTTTTT.

This clone appeared a few times. The chain carries TRBV19 and TRBJ1-1; 7 nucleotides match TRBD1. V shed 6 bases and J 5 bases; nucleotides not matched to a gene: 6. Germline V gene lookup returns CDR1 LNHDA and CDR2 SQIVND (reference sequence). There are 13 residues in the CDR3. CDR3 sequence: CASSVDRDTEAFF. The CDR3 DNA reads as TGTGCCAGTAGCGTCGACAGGGATACTGAAGCTTTCTTT.

The chain joins TRBV3-1 (or the pseudogene TRBV3-2) to TRBJ1-1, with unresolved D. This CDR3 region has 11 residues. Trimming pared 5 bases from V and 0 bases from J, leaving 1 base between. Germline values: CDR1 LGHDT, CDR2 YNNKEL (reference sequence). The CDR3 DNA is TGTGCCAGCAGCTTGAACACTGAAGCTTTCTTT. This codes for CASSLNTEAFF.

This chain joins TRBV28 and TRBJ1-1, with TRBD1 identical over 8 bases. The CDR3 is made up of 15 amino acids. Looked up from germline, CDR1 is MDHEN and CDR2 is SYDVKM. Trimming removed 3 bases from V and 6 bases from J; junction bases left unmatched: 9. The CDR3 DNA sequence: TGTGCCAGCAGTTTCCCAGGGGGCGGAAATCCTGAAGCTTTCTTT. This encodes CASSFPGGGNPEAFF.

This clone was picked up one time. The chain links TRBV5-8 to TRBJ2-7; 7 bases are shared with TRBD1. Germline values: CDR1 SGHTS, CDR2 YDEGEE. There are 15 residues in the CDR3. Losses at the gene ends were 4 bases for V and 1 base for J; bases not matched to a gene: 8. The CDR3, as DNA: TGTGCCAGCAGCGAGGACAGGATAAAGTCCTACGAGCAGTACTTC. The encoded protein is CASSEDRIKSYEQYF.

The V and J genes are TRBV7-2 and TRBJ2-1; TRBD2 aligns across 8 bases. Germline V gene sequence: CDR1 SGHTA, CDR2 FQGNSA. J lost 3 bases, V lost 1 base, and 11 bases had no gene match. The CDR3 extends over 18 amino acids. The CDR3 DNA reads TGTGCCAGCAGCTTAGTTGGTACTAGCGGTTTTTTCTACAATGAGCAGTTCTTC. Its protein product is CASSLVGTSGFFYNEQFF. Variable domain in full (rest from reference TRBV7-2 and TRBJ2-1): GAGVSQSPSNKVTEKGKDVELRCDPISGHTALYWYRQSLGQGLEFLIYFQGNSAPDKSGLPSDRFSAERTGGSVSTLTIQRTQQEDSAVYLCASSLVGTSGFFYNEQFFGPGTRLTVL.

This chain links TRBV7-2 with TRBJ1-2; 12 bases map to TRBD1. J gave up 2 bases and V 5 bases, and 6 bases lay outside the gene matches. CDR1 is SGHTA and CDR2 is FQGNSA in the germline V gene. The CDR3 runs 16 residues. Here the CDR3 reads CASSVGQGAVNYGYTF. The CDR3 coding sequence is TGTGCCAGCAGCGTGGGACAGGGGGCGGTAAACTATGGCTACACCTTC.

The genes are TRBV7-2 and TRBJ1-1; D gene unclear. V was clipped by 1 base and J by 7 bases, with 16 bases between them. The CDR3 is made up of 15 amino acids. Germline loops: CDR1 SGHTA, CDR2 FQGNSA. CDR3 sequence (DNA): TGTGCCAGCAGCTTAGGGAGGGCGGCGTCGCGTGAAGCTTTCTTT. Its translation is CASSLGRAASREAFF.

The rearrangement links TRBV30 to TRBJ1-4; maybe TRBD1 (5 bases). Trimming pared 1 base from V and 8 bases from J, leaving 17 bases between. In germline, CDR1 is GTSNPN, CDR2 SVGIG (reference sequence). The CDR3 sequence is 15 residues long. CDR3 sequence: CAWSGDGLRDEKLFF. The CDR3 bases are TGTGCCTGGAGTGGAGATGGACTCCGGGACGAAAAACTGTTTTTT.

This clone was found once. The J gene is TRBJ1-3, the V gene TRBV5-1; D is unresolved. The V end was cut by 0 bases, the J end by 4 bases, with 14 bases between. This CDR3 is 16 amino acids long. Germline CDR1 reads SGHRS; CDR2 reads YFSETQ. This CDR3 is CASSLDSPGSGNTIYF. CDR3 in DNA: TGCGCCAGCAGCTTGGATTCCCCGGGGTCGGGAAACACCATATATTTT.

This clone turned up a few times. The rearrangement links TRBV27 to TRBJ1-5; TRBD1 is a possible D gene (6 bases). CDR3 length: 14 amino acids. Germline CDR1 MNHEY, CDR2 SMNVEV (reference sequence). Trimming stripped 6 bases from V and 0 bases from J, with 9 bases between. CDR3: CASREGVSNQPQHF. DNA of the CDR3: TGTGCCAGCAGAGAGGGGGTTAGCAATCAGCCCCAGCATTTT.

The chain is built from TRBV5-8 and TRBJ1-1; 10 bases align to TRBD1. The V gene end was trimmed by 4 bases and the J gene end by 5 bases; junction bases not matched to a gene: 8. The CDR3 contains 15 residues. Germline V gene data show CDR1 as SGHTS and CDR2 as YDEGEE. This CDR3 is CASSTGQGEPTEAFF. The CDR3 DNA is TGTGCCAGCAGCACCGGACAGGGGGAGCCTACTGAAGCTTTCTTT.